The source of this TCR beta chain is a study of response to subunit inactivated influenza vaccine. This clonotype was recorded many times. Its antigen is currently unknown. Study conclusions and caveats: The authors proposed limited new T cell recruitment per seasonal influenza vaccination.

CDR1 LGHDT and CDR2 YNNKEL come from the germline V gene (reference sequence). Trimming took off 4 bases at V and 3 bases at J, with 1 base between the two ends. This CDR3 is built from 10 residues. TCRdb used MiXCR to reprocess the RT-PCR reads, holding one entry per CDR3 protein. In the table there are roughly 570,000 distinct CDR3 sequences, 12% to 15% of which are singletons. The receptor comes from a man aged 45 to 65 who received an inactivated influenza vaccine. The chain carries TRBV3-1 and TRBJ2-7; no firm D call. Sequencing was performed on PBMCs from blood, taken 11 to 12 days after vaccination. Here the CDR3 DNA reads TGTGCCAGCAGCCTCTACGAGCAGTACTTC. Translated: CASSLYEQYF.